This TCR beta chain originates from a study of metastatic and nonmetastatic thyroid tumors. About the research overall: Blood and tumor or nodule tissue repertoires from malignant and benign thyroid patients were compared. Notes on the study in general: The study reportedly found significantly higher TCR beta diversity in malignant thyroid tumors than benign nodules, in blood and tumor.

In the original analysis: Variation in CDR3 across clinicopathological groups served as the basis for constructing a distant-metastasis classifier in papillary thyroid cancer. TCRdb redid the clone calls on the PCR reads using MiXCR. TCRdb assigned the V and J calls; the authors' analysis was not used. The sample carries 25,000 to 30,000 clones, roughly 3.5% recorded once. Thyroid surgery had not been preceded by any treatment in any patient. Only a few counts were recorded for this clone. Its antigen is as yet unknown. Germline V lookup: CDR1 MDHEN, CDR2 SYDVKM. V was shortened by 1 base and J by 0 bases, with 9 bases between the two germline ends. This CDR3 contains 15 residues.

The chain has TRBV28 and TRBJ1-1; a weak D match, TRBD1 (5 bases). The TCR originated in a male donor with papillary thyroid cancer or a benign thyroid nodule (not recorded which). Some clones in this sample may be carry-over from other donors' samples. The sample taken for sequencing was blood. CDR3 amino acids: CASSLFQGLNTEAFF. Here the CDR3 DNA reads TGTGCCAGCAGTTTATTTCAGGGTTTGAACACTGAAGCTTTCTTT.